The rows below give T cell receptor beta chains drawn from one sample of a study of blood T cell repertoires in COVID-19. Assay: immunoSEQ multiplex PCR; the TCRdb copy retains only in-frame clones and omits some. This table holds fewer than 350,000 clones, over 80% found once. Sequenced: peripheral blood. The receptors come from a woman aged 50 to 60 with active or convalescent COVID-19. Each CDR3 is given with its conserved first and last residue. D genes are given only for firm matches. A clone size is listed for some rows: how often the clone was seen (once, few, many), or a class if it is expanded.

D gene: NA; V gene: TRBV18; clone size: NA; J gene: TRBJ2-3; CDR3 protein: CASSPGAPDTQYF; CDR3 DNA: TGTGCCAGCTCACCAGGGGCCCCAGATACGCAGTATTTT
D gene: NA; V gene: TRBV9; clone size: NA; J gene: TRBJ2-2; CDR3 protein: CASSVEPQVTGELFF; CDR3 DNA: TGTGCCAGCAGCGTAGAGCCCCAGGTCACCGGGGAGCTGTTTTTT
D gene: NA; V gene: TRBV5-4; clone size: NA; J gene: TRBJ2-7; CDR3 protein: CASSPRIEGEQYF; CDR3 DNA: TGTGCCAGCAGCCCGCGGATTGAAGGCGAGCAGTACTTC
D gene: NA; V gene: TRBV28; clone size: NA; J gene: TRBJ2-3; CDR3 protein: CASSSQGRRGLDLTDTQYF; CDR3 DNA: TGTGCCAGCAGTTCGCAAGGACGCAGGGGCCTCGACCTCACAGATACGCAGTATTTT
D gene: TRBD2; V gene: TRBV5-1; clone size: NA; J gene: TRBJ2-1; CDR3 protein: CASSPEAGSSYNEQFF; CDR3 DNA: TGCGCCAGCAGCCCGGAAGCGGGGAGCTCCTACAATGAGCAGTTCTTC
D gene: TRBD1; V gene: TRBV19; clone size: few; J gene: TRBJ2-7; CDR3 protein: CASSIGTGGAYEQYF; CDR3 DNA: TGTGCCAGTAGTATAGGGACAGGGGGAGCCTACGAGCAGTACTTC
D gene: NA; V gene: TRBV23-1; clone size: NA; J gene: TRBJ1-2; CDR3 protein: CASSEEPGHHYGYTF; CDR3 DNA: TGCGCCAGCAGTGAAGAGCCGGGACATCACTATGGCTACACCTTC
D gene: NA; V gene: TRBV18; clone size: once; J gene: TRBJ1-4; CDR3 protein: CASSPRGAANEKLFF; CDR3 DNA: TGTGCCAGCTCACCCCGGGGGGCGGCTAATGAAAAACTGTTTTTT
D gene: NA; V gene: TRBV3-1/TRBV3-2; clone size: NA; J gene: TRBJ2-7; CDR3 protein: CASSQGLVTYEQYF; CDR3 DNA: TGTGCCAGCAGCCAAGGACTAGTTACCTACGAGCAGTACTTC
D gene: NA; V gene: TRBV21-1; clone size: NA; J gene: TRBJ1-5; CDR3 protein: CASSKVPGGSNQPQHF; CDR3 DNA: TGTGCCAGCAGCAAAGTTCCGGGAGGGAGCAATCAGCCCCAGCATTTT
D gene: NA; V gene: TRBV19; clone size: NA; J gene: TRBJ1-5; CDR3 protein: CASRTEWGGSKGNQPQHF; CDR3 DNA: TGTGCCAGTAGGACCGAGTGGGGAGGGAGCAAGGGCAATCAGCCCCAGCATTTT
D gene: TRBD2; V gene: TRBV30; clone size: few; J gene: TRBJ2-1; CDR3 protein: CAWSSGGVSYNEQFF; CDR3 DNA: TGTGCCTGGAGTTCGGGGGGGGTCTCCTACAATGAGCAGTTCTTC
D gene: NA; V gene: TRBV5-8; clone size: once; J gene: TRBJ2-3; CDR3 protein: CASSLYTTDTQYF; CDR3 DNA: TGTGCCAGCAGCTTGTACACCACAGATACGCAGTATTTT
D gene: TRBD2; V gene: TRBV28; clone size: once; J gene: TRBJ2-1; CDR3 protein: CASSIGLAGSGNEQFF; CDR3 DNA: TGTGCCAGCAGTATCGGACTAGCGGGATCGGGAAATGAGCAGTTCTTC
D gene: TRBD1; V gene: TRBV30; clone size: NA; J gene: TRBJ2-5; CDR3 protein: CAWSDRRGTGAQETQYF; CDR3 DNA: TGTGCCTGGAGTGACCGGCGGGGGACAGGGGCCCAAGAGACCCAGTACTTC
D gene: NA; V gene: TRBV29-1; clone size: few; J gene: TRBJ1-2; CDR3 protein: CSVETGNYGYTF; CDR3 DNA: TGCAGCGTTGAAACCGGGAACTATGGCTACACCTTC
D gene: NA; V gene: TRBV18; clone size: NA; J gene: TRBJ1-6; CDR3 protein: CASSDIDNSPLHF; CDR3 DNA: TGTGCCAGCTCAGACATAGATAATTCACCCCTCCACTTT
D gene: NA; V gene: TRBV7-9; clone size: NA; J gene: TRBJ1-1; CDR3 protein: CASSPRGVAAFF; CDR3 DNA: TGTGCCAGCAGCCCGCGGGGGGTGGCAGCTTTCTTT
D gene: TRBD1; V gene: TRBV18; clone size: NA; J gene: TRBJ1-2; CDR3 protein: CASSPGQGGGYTF; CDR3 DNA: TGTGCCAGCTCACCGGGACAGGGCGGCGGCTACACCTTC
D gene: TRBD2; V gene: TRBV9; clone size: NA; J gene: TRBJ2-7; CDR3 protein: CASSVSGTTSPIYEQYF; CDR3 DNA: TGTGCCAGCAGCGTGAGCGGGACCACATCCCCGATCTACGAGCAGTACTTC
D gene: TRBD2; V gene: TRBV10-3; clone size: NA; J gene: TRBJ2-1; CDR3 protein: CAISESTGPGGPNEQFF; CDR3 DNA: TGTGCCATCAGTGAGTCGACGGGACCGGGAGGGCCAAATGAGCAGTTCTTC
D gene: NA; V gene: TRBV5-8; clone size: once; J gene: TRBJ1-4; CDR3 protein: CASSLRSSAGAKLFF; CDR3 DNA: TGTGCCAGCAGCTTGAGATCTTCGGCAGGGGCAAAACTGTTTTTT
D gene: NA; V gene: TRBV5-1; clone size: NA; J gene: TRBJ2-3; CDR3 protein: CASSLGASVYTDTQYF; CDR3 DNA: TGCGCCAGCAGCTTGGGGGCTAGCGTATACACAGATACGCAGTATTTT
D gene: NA; V gene: TRBV24-1; clone size: NA; J gene: TRBJ1-5; CDR3 protein: CATSDLTILQRRPHF; CDR3 DNA: TGTGCCACCAGTGATTTGACCATATTGCAGCGGAGACCGCATTTT
D gene: NA; V gene: TRBV2; clone size: NA; J gene: TRBJ1-1; CDR3 protein: CASSADSLEAFF; CDR3 DNA: TGTGCCAGCAGTGCCGACAGTCTTGAAGCTTTCTTT
D gene: TRBD2; V gene: TRBV25-1; clone size: NA; J gene: TRBJ2-4; CDR3 protein: CASSPPSSGSTGIQYF; CDR3 DNA: TGTGCCAGCAGTCCCCCCTCTAGCGGGAGTACGGGCATTCAGTACTTC
D gene: NA; V gene: TRBV19; clone size: few; J gene: TRBJ2-7; CDR3 protein: CASSVPGLPKRYF; CDR3 DNA: TGTGCCAGTAGTGTCCCAGGGCTCCCCAAGCGGTACTTC
D gene: TRBD2; V gene: TRBV29-1; clone size: NA; J gene: TRBJ2-1; CDR3 protein: CSVELTSAYNEQFF; CDR3 DNA: TGCAGCGTTGAATTAACTAGCGCCTACAATGAGCAGTTCTTC
D gene: NA; V gene: TRBV20-1; clone size: NA; J gene: TRBJ1-1; CDR3 protein: CSADDSEAFF; CDR3 DNA: TGCAGTGCGGACGACAGTGAAGCTTTCTTT
D gene: TRBD2; V gene: TRBV3-1/TRBV3-2; clone size: NA; J gene: TRBJ2-3; CDR3 protein: CASSLRAGGADTQYF; CDR3 DNA: TGTGCCAGCAGCCTCCGAGCGGGAGGTGCAGATACGCAGTATTTT
D gene: TRBD2; V gene: TRBV9; clone size: NA; J gene: TRBJ2-3; CDR3 protein: CASSVETGGLPSTDTQYF; CDR3 DNA: TGTGCCAGCAGCGTAGAAACGGGAGGGTTACCGAGCACAGATACGCAGTATTTT